The 17 T cell receptor beta chains given below trace back to one sample, sequenced in a study of shared clonotypes between healthy human individuals. Profiled with immunoSEQ multiplex PCR; TCRdb holds only in-frame clones, not every one. Of millions of clones in the sample, just over 90% were seen once. Specimen: naive CD4+ T cells sorted from blood. The subset: CD45RA+ positively selected. These receptors were obtained from a man aged 18 to 29 in good health.

This chain uses TRBV7-2 with TRBJ2-7; 11 bases fit TRBD2. Germline-derived CDR1 and CDR2 are SGHTA and FQGNSA. V lost 5 bases and J lost 3; bases outside the gene matches: 15. The CDR3 has 18 residues. CDR3 protein: CASSLYLTGTSGVYEQYF. The CDR3 nucleotides read TGTGCCAGCAGCCTATATCTAACCGGGACTAGCGGAGTCTACGAGCAGTACTTC.

The CDR3 is CASSIGTGGHYGYTF. Written as DNA, the CDR3 is TGTGCCAGTAGTATAGGAACCGGGGGTCACTATGGCTACACCTTC. The chain couples TRBV19 to TRBJ1-2; tentatively, D is TRBD1 (5 bases). The CDR3 totals 15 residues. Trimming cost V 1 base and J 3 bases, with 12 bases left between them. Per the germline V gene, CDR1 is LNHDA and CDR2 is SQIVND (reference sequence).

The sample holds one count of this clone. The rearrangement uses TRBV7-2 and TRBJ1-6; TRBD1 agrees at 7 bases. The J segment lost 7 bases and the V segment lost 3 bases, leaving 3 bases of the junction unmatched. Germline CDR1 and CDR2: SGHTA and FQGNSA. The CDR3 length is 14 residues. CDR3 amino acids: CASSFRDRNSPLHF. The DNA for the CDR3 is TGTGCCAGCAGCTTCCGGGACAGAAATTCACCCCTCCACTTT.

About this clone: The sample holds other DNA sequences that translate to the same CDR3. The chain carries TRBV5-1 and TRBJ2-1; D may be TRBD2 (5 bases). V dropped 2 bases and J dropped 3 bases, with 9 bases sitting between them. Germline loops: CDR1 SGHRS, CDR2 YFSETQ. The CDR3 contains 14 residues. This CDR3 reads CASSFSGSYNEQFF. CDR3 nucleotide sequence: TGCGCCAGCAGCTTCTCGGGAAGCTACAATGAGCAGTTCTTC.

The gene calls are TRBV13 and TRBJ2-7; a possible D gene is TRBD1 (6 bases). Trimming shortened V by 2 bases and J by 3 bases, and 11 bases separated the two germline ends. This CDR3 contains 14 residues. The germline CDR1 and CDR2 sequences are PRHDT and FYEKMQ (reference sequence). This CDR3 is CASSLNPGDYEQYF. The DNA of the CDR3 is TGTGCCAGCAGCTTAAACCCAGGGGACTACGAGCAGTACTTC.

Only one count was recorded for this clone. J is TRBJ2-6 and V is TRBV23-1, with D perhaps being TRBD1 or TRBD2 (5 bases each). TRBV23-1 qualifies as an ORF whose function is uncertain. V was cut by 3 bases and J by 1 base, with 16 bases left in between. The CDR3 has 18 residues. As DNA, the CDR3 is TGCGCCAGCAGTCAGGGAGTTAAGGGGAAGTCTGGGGCCAACGTCCTGACTTTC. Translating it yields CASSQGVKGKSGANVLTF.

The CDR3, as DNA: TGTGCCACCCGGACGGAAGCCTACGAGCAGTACTTC. It codes for CATRTEAYEQYF. The chain recombines TRBV2 with TRBJ2-7; D remains ambiguous. Germline V CDR1 and CDR2: SNHLY, FYNNEI. The V gene lost 10 bases and the J gene lost 2 bases, with 12 bases spanning the gap. The CDR3 consists of 12 residues.

This rearrangement joins TRBV18 to TRBJ2-7, with D uncertain. Germline V CDR1 and CDR2: KGHSH, LQKENI. V shed 1 base and J shed 3 bases, with 10 bases lying between them. The CDR3 is 14 amino acids. The CDR3 here is CASSPLSRVYEQYF. As DNA, the CDR3 is TGTGCCAGCTCACCACTTTCCAGAGTCTACGAGCAGTACTTC.

The rearrangement joins TRBV5-1 to TRBJ2-5; TRBD1 matches 8 bases. Germline V gene lookup returns CDR1 SGHRS and CDR2 YFSETQ. CDR3 length: 14 amino acids. V gave up 0 bases and J gave up 6 bases; unmatched junction bases: 4. The CDR3, as DNA: TGCGCCAGCAGCTTGGCAGGGGGCGTGAAGACCCAGTACTTC. Amino acid sequence: CASSLAGGVKTQYF.

This clone came up once. This sequence joins TRBV27 and TRBJ1-3, with D possibly matching TRBD1 (6 bases). Germline CDR1 is MNHEY and CDR2 is SMNVEV (reference sequence). CDR3 length: 15 residues. Trimming took 2 bases from V and 4 from J, leaving 12 bases between them. CDR3: CASSLGGRTGNTIYF. CDR3 bases: TGTGCCAGCAGTTTAGGGGGGCGTACGGGAAACACCATATATTTT.

A single count supports this clone. V is TRBV7-2 and J is TRBJ2-1; 14 bases fit TRBD2. The CDR3 loop spans 16 amino acids. Germline lookup yields CDR1 SGHTA and CDR2 FQGNSA. V dropped 5 bases and J dropped 9; count of bases not matched to a gene: 9. CDR3 region: CASSPGTSGSYGEQFF. The CDR3 region has the DNA TGTGCCAGCAGCCCGGGGACTAGCGGGAGTTACGGTGAGCAGTTCTTC.

The chain carries TRBV7-2 and TRBJ2-7; D not certain. CDR1 SGHTA and CDR2 FQGNSA come from the germline V gene. CDR3 length: 16 residues. V was clipped by 5 bases and J by 2 bases, with 19 bases between them. The CDR3 nucleotides are TGTGCCAGCAGCCGCTCGAACGAGGAGTTTCCCTACGAGCAGTACTTC. The encoded protein is CASSRSNEEFPYEQYF.

The V call is TRBV10-3, the J call TRBJ1-6, with D possibly TRBD1 on 5 matching bases. The CDR3 totals 16 residues. Germline V gene sequence: CDR1 ENHRY, CDR2 SYGVKD. The V end was cut by 2 bases, the J end by 7 bases, with 15 bases between. The CDR3 region has the DNA TGTGCCATCAGTGAGGACGGGGCAGGGCTAAATTCACCCCTCCACTTT. This codes for CAISEDGAGLNSPLHF.

This clone was picked up one time. V and J are TRBV28 and TRBJ2-2; TRBD1 agrees at 8 bases. Germline V lookup: CDR1 MDHEN, CDR2 SYDVKM. Germline trimming cut 3 bases from V and 0 bases from J; bases unmatched to any gene: 6. The CDR3 sequence is 17 residues long. Written as DNA, the CDR3 is TGTGCCAGCAGTTTCCAAAAGACAGGGGCGAACACCGGGGAGCTGTTTTTT. This codes for CASSFQKTGANTGELFF.

V is TRBV19 and J is TRBJ1-6; D gene uncertain. The CDR3 runs 13 residues. The V end lost 6 bases, the J end lost 8 bases, and 11 bases lay between the germline ends. Per germline, CDR1 LNHDA and CDR2 SQIVND (reference sequence). CDR3 nucleotide sequence: TGTGCCAGTAGCAAGAGAGACGATTCACCCCTCCACTTT. The encoded protein is CASSKRDDSPLHF.

V gene TRBV7-2 combines with J gene TRBJ1-5; 9 bases align to TRBD1. CDR3 length: 14 residues. J lost 7 bases, V lost 5 bases, and 6 bases had no gene match. Germline V gene data show CDR1 as SGHTA and CDR2 as FQGNSA. CDR3 nucleotide sequence: TGTGCCAGCAGCATTCGACAGGGGGACCAGCCCCAGCATTTT. Translating gives CASSIRQGDQPQHF.

The chain joins TRBV18 to TRBJ2-7; 15 nucleotides line up with TRBD2. Unmatched junction bases numbered 4, after V lost 5 bases and J lost 5 bases. The CDR3 contains 15 residues. The germline V gene has CDR1 KGHSH and CDR2 LQKENI. The CDR3 sequence is CASSRGTSGRHEQYF. For the CDR3, the DNA is TGTGCCAGCTCAAGAGGGACTAGCGGGAGGCACGAGCAGTACTTC.